One sample yielded the 29 T cell receptor beta chains listed below, sequenced in a study of T cell responses to AZD1222 COVID-19 vaccine. Sequenced by immunoSEQ multiplex PCR; TCRdb stores in-frame clones only, minus some. The table records 170,000 or so clones, approximately 90% of them present only once. The starting material was peripheral blood, obtained on day 0 of AZD1222 vaccination. These receptors came from an adult in good health.

The V and J genes are TRBV19 and TRBJ1-2, with unresolved D. The CDR3 consists of 12 residues. V dropped 5 bases and J dropped 2 bases, with 6 bases sitting between them. Per germline, CDR1 LNHDA and CDR2 SQIVND (reference sequence). DNA for the CDR3: TGTGCCAGTAGTGGGGTCAACTATGGCTACACCTTC. Residues: CASSGVNYGYTF.

The chain recombines TRBV11-2 with TRBJ2-7, with D unresolved. The germline V and J ends were trimmed by 0 bases and 4 bases, with 4 bases remaining between them. The CDR3 contains 12 residues. From germline, CDR1 is SGHAT and CDR2 FQNNGV. In DNA form, the CDR3 reads TGTGCCAGCAGCTTAGAAGGGTACGAGCAGTACTTC. Amino acids: CASSLEGYEQYF.

The chain recombines TRBV6-2 or TRBV6-3 with TRBJ2-7; D is ambiguous. The germline V and J ends were trimmed by 2 bases and 6 bases, with 2 bases remaining between them. CDR1 and CDR2 from the germline V gene are MNHEY and SVGEGT. CDR3 length equals 10 residues. The CDR3 coding sequence is TGTGCCAGCAGTTACCCCGAGCAGTACTTC. Translated, it gives CASSYPEQYF.

The sample holds a few counts of this clone. The gene calls are TRBV5-1 and TRBJ2-3; D tentatively fits TRBD1 or TRBD2 (5 bases each). Trimming took off 0 bases at V and 3 bases at J, with 11 bases between the two ends. The CDR3 contains 15 residues. CDR1 is SGHRS and CDR2 is YFSETQ in the germline V gene. CDR3 nucleotides: TGCGCCAGCAGCTTGGTGGGGCGGACTACAGATACGCAGTATTTT. Its protein product is CASSLVGRTTDTQYF.

The chain recombines TRBV19 with TRBJ1-5; D is unresolved. The length of the CDR3 is 15 residues. Germline V gene sequence: CDR1 LNHDA, CDR2 SQIVND (reference sequence). Trimming shortened V by 3 bases and J by 4 bases, and 13 bases separated the two germline ends. Here the CDR3 reads CASSIDWQVNQPQHF. CDR3 bases: TGTGCCAGTAGTATTGATTGGCAGGTGAATCAGCCCCAGCATTTT.

The chain uses TRBV5-1 and TRBJ1-3; perhaps TRBD1 as D (6 bases). Trimming took off 4 bases at V and 4 bases at J, with 12 bases between the two ends. The CDR3 extends over 14 amino acids. Germline V gene data show CDR1 as SGHRS and CDR2 as YFSETQ. The CDR3 spells CASSPGVSGNTIYF. The CDR3, as DNA: TGCGCCAGCAGCCCAGGGGTTTCAGGAAACACCATATATTTT.

V is TRBV12-2 and J is TRBJ2-7; the table's TRBD2 call for D was not verified on the DNA. TRBV12-2 is a recognized pseudogene. This CDR3 has 16 residues. CDR3 protein: CASRAEVGGNHYEQYF. The DNA for the CDR3 is TGTGCAAGTCGCGCCGAGGTCGGGGGGAATCACTACGAGCAGTACTTC.

This chain uses TRBV6-5 with TRBJ1-5, with D possibly matching TRBD1 (6 bases). Germline V gives CDR1 MNHEY, CDR2 SVGAGI. The length of the CDR3 is 15 residues. Trimming left V 7 bases short and J 1 base short, with 14 bases between. CDR3 bases: TGTGCCAGCATATCGGACAGTAGAAGCAATCAGCCCCAGCATTTT. Its translation: CASISDSRSNQPQHF.

This clone was observed once. The chain has TRBV27 and TRBJ1-1; 7 bases fit TRBD1. Germline loops: CDR1 MNHEY, CDR2 SMNVEV (reference sequence). CDR3 length: 14 amino acids. J lost 3 bases, V lost 1 base, and 2 bases had no gene match. Here the CDR3 reads CASSLYRGYTEAFF. In DNA, the CDR3 is TGTGCCAGCAGTTTATACAGGGGATACACTGAAGCTTTCTTT.

The sample holds one count of this clone. The J gene is TRBJ1-3, the V gene TRBV6-6; no clear D. This CDR3 is built from 14 residues. Trimming pared 4 bases from V and 0 bases from J, leaving 7 bases between. Germline CDR1 reads MNHNY; CDR2 reads SVGAGI (reference sequence). This chain's CDR3 is CASSSEISGNTIYF. In DNA, the CDR3 is TGTGCCAGCAGTTCCGAAATCTCTGGAAACACCATATATTTT.

The chain carries TRBV6-5 and TRBJ2-7; D possibly matches TRBD1 or TRBD2 (5 bases each). The germline gives CDR1 MNHEY, CDR2 SVGAGI. V was clipped by 6 bases and J by 2 bases, with 14 bases between them. The CDR3 is made up of 14 amino acids. The CDR3 sequence is CASSYTQEAYEQYF. CDR3 coding DNA: TGTGCCAGCAGCTACACACAGGAGGCCTACGAGCAGTACTTC.

This clone came up a few times. The J gene is TRBJ1-3, the V gene TRBV7-2, with D uncertain. The V end was cut by 3 bases, the J end by 0 bases, with 12 bases between. CDR1 and CDR2 (germline): SGHTA, FQGNSA. The CDR3 runs 16 residues. This chain's CDR3 is CASSFSSPDSGNTIYF. The CDR3 DNA reads TGTGCCAGCAGCTTTTCTTCCCCGGACTCTGGAAACACCATATATTTT.

The V gene is TRBV5-1, the J gene TRBJ2-1, with 8 bases lining up with TRBD2. With V trimmed by 4 bases and J by 1 base, 7 bases remained unmatched. This CDR3 has 16 residues. Germline-derived CDR1 and CDR2 are SGHRS and YFSETQ. The CDR3 nucleotides are TGCGCCAGCAGCCCCAGCGGGAGAGGGTCCTACAATGAGCAGTTCTTC. As protein: CASSPSGRGSYNEQFF.

The J gene is TRBJ2-6, the V gene TRBV13; D may be TRBD1 or TRBD2 (5 bases each). Germline CDR1 reads PRHDT; CDR2 reads FYEKMQ (reference sequence). V was trimmed by 7 bases and J by 0 bases, leaving 16 bases between them. The CDR3 runs 17 residues. CDR3 sequence reads: CASNERVGASGANVLTF. The CDR3 DNA follows: TGTGCCAGCAATGAGAGGGTCGGGGCCTCTGGGGCCAACGTCCTGACTTTC.

V is TRBV6-1 and J is TRBJ2-7; D is unclear. Germline loops: CDR1 MNHNS, CDR2 SASEGT. CDR3 length: 15 amino acids. The germline V and J ends were trimmed by 2 bases and 0 bases, with 11 bases remaining between them. The CDR3 is CASSEIPESSYEQYF. The CDR3 DNA sequence: TGTGCCAGCAGTGAAATCCCAGAGAGCTCCTACGAGCAGTACTTC.

The chain combines TRBV3-1 (or the pseudogene TRBV3-2) with TRBJ1-1, with 7 bases identical to TRBD1. The junction had 4 bases not matched to a gene; V was cut back by 3 bases and J by 3 bases. Germline V CDR1 and CDR2: LGHDT, YNNKEL (reference sequence). CDR3 length: 14 amino acids. The CDR3 DNA reads as TGTGCCAGCAGCCAGGGGGACAGATACACTGAAGCTTTCTTT. As protein: CASSQGDRYTEAFF.

V gene TRBV19 combines with J gene TRBJ1-5, with D possibly being TRBD1 (5 bases). Germline V CDR1 and CDR2: LNHDA, SQIVND (reference sequence). V was shortened by 3 bases and J by 11 bases, with 20 bases between the two germline ends. This CDR3 is 15 amino acids long. CDR3 amino acids: CASSIYWGAISAQHF. The CDR3 region has the DNA TGTGCCAGTAGTATTTACTGGGGCGCCATCTCGGCCCAGCATTTT.

This clone was counted between two and nine times. The V call is TRBV10-3, the J call TRBJ1-1; D ambiguous. This CDR3 contains 15 residues. The V end lost 5 bases, the J end lost 3 bases, and 16 bases lay between the germline ends. Germline V lookup: CDR1 ENHRY, CDR2 SYGVKD. The CDR3, as DNA: TGTGCCATCAGTTCCCCCGGGCTATACGACACTGAAGCTTTCTTT. Its translation: CAISSPGLYDTEAFF.

The J gene is TRBJ2-1, the V gene TRBV24-1, with 12 nucleotides matching TRBD2. In germline, CDR1 is KGHDR, CDR2 SFDVKD. The CDR3 contains 16 residues. The junction had 5 bases not matched to a gene; V was cut back by 3 bases and J by 6 bases. DNA of the CDR3: TGTGCCACCAGTGATCTACTAGCGGGAGGAGGCAATGAGCAGTTCTTC. Residues: CATSDLLAGGGNEQFF.

V and J are TRBV18 and TRBJ1-2; no definite D call. The germline V gene encodes CDR1 KGHSH and CDR2 LQKENI. V was clipped by 3 bases and J by 4 bases, with 12 bases between them. The CDR3 is made up of 14 amino acids. In DNA, the CDR3 is TGTGCCAGCTCACCCGCAGACGCGGGCTATGGCTACACCTTC. Encoded protein: CASSPADAGYGYTF.

The rearrangement uses TRBV10-3 and TRBJ2-7, with unresolved D. Per germline, CDR1 ENHRY and CDR2 SYGVKD. The length of the CDR3 is 15 residues. V lost 0 bases to trimming and J lost 3 bases, with 12 bases between them. CDR3 nucleotide sequence: TGTGCCATCAGTGAGTCTATAATCAACCGCTACGAGCAGTACTTC. Amino acids: CAISESIINRYEQYF.

The rearrangement uses TRBV16 and TRBJ1-3; D is undetermined. CDR1 and CDR2 from the germline V gene are KGHSY and FQNENV. V lost 6 bases to trimming and J lost 4 bases, with 7 bases between them. This CDR3 has 12 amino acids. The CDR3 bases are TGTGCCAGCAGTCTCAAGGGAAACACCATATATTTT. Protein: CASSLKGNTIYF.

The chain joins TRBV19 to TRBJ2-3; 11 nucleotides agree with TRBD2. Germline V gives CDR1 LNHDA, CDR2 SQIVND (reference sequence). Germline trimming cut 5 bases from V and 6 bases from J; bases unmatched to any gene: 16. CDR3 size: 18 residues. CDR3 in amino acids: CASSPYRLAGGPGDTQYF. CDR3 sequence (DNA): TGTGCCAGTAGTCCCTACCGCCTAGCGGGAGGTCCCGGGGATACGCAGTATTTT.

This chain joins TRBV7-8 and TRBJ2-7; 8 bases align to TRBD2. The CDR3 extends over 16 amino acids. Germline CDR1 and CDR2: SGHVS and FQNEAQ. The junction had 14 bases not matched to a gene; V was cut back by 3 bases and J by 7 bases. CDR3: CASSFPRSGGAGEQYF. CDR3 DNA: TGTGCCAGCAGCTTCCCCAGGTCCGGGGGGGCAGGGGAGCAGTACTTC.

The chain combines TRBV5-1 with TRBJ1-2; D unresolved. CDR1 is SGHRS, CDR2 YFSETQ, per germline. The CDR3 is 12 residues long. The V end was cut by 4 bases, the J end by 1 base, with 5 bases between. The CDR3 nucleotides read TGCGCCAGCAGCGCTAGTAACTATGGCTACACCTTC. Protein sequence: CASSASNYGYTF.

V gene TRBV27 combines with J gene TRBJ2-5; the D is unclear. This CDR3 has 15 amino acids. The germline CDR1 and CDR2 sequences are MNHEY and SMNVEV (reference sequence). V lost 0 bases, J lost 5 bases, and 13 bases lay in between. This chain's CDR3 is CASSLSPSLWETQYF. Written as DNA, the CDR3 is TGTGCCAGCAGTTTATCCCCGTCCCTCTGGGAGACCCAGTACTTC.

The chain has TRBV28 and TRBJ2-7, with 9 positions matching TRBD2. V lost 2 bases to trimming and J lost 3 bases; unmatched junction nucleotides: 2. This CDR3 comprises 14 residues. Germline V gene data show CDR1 as MDHEN and CDR2 as SYDVKM. The CDR3 region is CASSLGSGGYEQYF. The CDR3 region has the DNA TGTGCCAGCAGTTTAGGTAGCGGGGGCTACGAGCAGTACTTC.

V gene TRBV7-2 combines with J gene TRBJ2-1; D call uncertain. The V and J ends lost 5 bases and 4 bases respectively, with 9 bases between them. The CDR3 runs to 13 residues. CDR1 and CDR2 from the germline V gene are SGHTA and FQGNSA. The CDR3 region is CASSPSIYNEQFF. As DNA, the CDR3 is TGTGCCAGCAGCCCTTCCATATACAATGAGCAGTTCTTC. Combining the CDR3 with reference TRBV7-2 and TRBJ2-1 gives the whole variable domain GAGVSQSPSNKVTEKGKDVELRCDPISGHTALYWYRQSLGQGLEFLIYFQGNSAPDKSGLPSDRFSAERTGGSVSTLTIQRTQQEDSAVYLCASSPSIYNEQFFGPGTRLTVL.

The genes are TRBV2 and TRBJ1-2; D uncertain. Trimming took 8 bases from V and 3 from J, leaving 10 bases between them. CDR3 length: 12 residues. CDR1 is SNHLY and CDR2 is FYNNEI in the germline V gene. CDR3 protein: CASFPGDYGYTF. The CDR3 DNA follows: TGTGCCAGCTTCCCCGGGGACTATGGCTACACCTTC. The full variable domain, its missing parts supplied by reference TRBV2 and TRBJ1-2, is EPEVTQTPSHQVTQMGQEVILRCVPISNHLYFYWYRQILGQKVEFLVSFYNNEISEKSEIFDDQFSVERPDGSNFTLKIRSTKLEDSAMYFCASFPGDYGYTFGSGTRLTVV.